This TCR beta chain was sequenced during a study of T cell responses to AZD1222 COVID-19 vaccine. CDR1 is SGHTA and CDR2 is FQGNSA in the germline V gene. This CDR3 has 15 residues. With 5 bases removed from V and 8 bases from J, the gap between germline ends came to 21 bases. About this clone itself: Antigen: not known.

Points from the study as a whole: After the peak T cell response, and only then, were repertoires sampled.

This table comes from immunoSEQ multiplex PCR, and its TCRdb copy is limited to in-frame clones, with some not included. The table has some 150,000 clones, approximately 90% seen once. The TCR comes from an adult in good health. V is TRBV7-2 and J is TRBJ1-2; D ambiguous. The material sequenced was peripheral blood, taken on day 0 of MenACWY control vaccination. In nucleotides, the CDR3 is TGTGCCAGCAGCGCCACCCAGAAGGGAGGCCAGGGCTACACCTTC. The encoded protein is CASSATQKGGQGYTF. Looking up the rest from reference TRBV7-2 and TRBJ1-2 gives the full variable domain: GAGVSQSPSNKVTEKGKDVELRCDPISGHTALYWYRQSLGQGLEFLIYFQGNSAPDKSGLPSDRFSAERTGGSVSTLTIQRTQQEDSAVYLCASSATQKGGQGYTFGSGTRLTVV.